The 22 T cell receptor beta chains in this list originate from one sample, sequenced in a study of blood T cell repertoires in COVID-19. Clones were sequenced by immunoSEQ multiplex PCR, and TCRdb holds only the in-frame ones, with some missing. The top ten hold roughly 12% of the sample, which has fewer than 300,000 clones, approximately 87% seen once. Sequencing input: peripheral blood. The receptors were sampled from a woman aged 25 to 45 with COVID-19, enrolled during active disease.

This sequence joins TRBV30 and TRBJ1-5; the D gene is possibly TRBD1 (5 bases). The V and J ends lost 0 bases and 6 bases respectively, with 12 bases between them. The CDR3 has 14 residues. CDR1 and CDR2 from the germline V gene are GTSNPN and SVGIG (reference sequence). The DNA for the CDR3 is TGTGCCTGGAGTGTGGTCGGAGGGGCTCAGCCCCAGCATTTT. Encoded protein: CAWSVVGGAQPQHF.

This clone was picked up one time. The chain links TRBV6-6 to TRBJ2-5; 8 bases agree with TRBD2. The CDR3 extends over 14 amino acids. V shed 7 bases and J 1 base; nucleotides not matched to a gene: 5. The V gene's germline CDR1 is MNHNY and CDR2 SVGAGI (reference sequence). This CDR3 is CASTMGLVQETQYF. The CDR3 DNA sequence: TGTGCCAGCACCATGGGACTAGTCCAAGAGACCCAGTACTTC.

V gene TRBV27 combines with J gene TRBJ2-1, with D possibly being TRBD1 (5 bases). The germline CDR1 and CDR2 sequences are MNHEY and SMNVEV (reference sequence). Trimming cost V 2 bases and J 6 bases, with 5 bases left between them. CDR3 size: 12 residues. CDR3: CASSLQGNEQFF. CDR3 sequence (DNA): TGTGCCAGCAGTTTACAGGGCAATGAGCAGTTCTTC.

V usage is TRBV11-2 and J usage is TRBJ2-1, with 7 bases matching TRBD1. The CDR3 contains 13 residues. The V gene end was trimmed by 3 bases and the J gene end by 7 bases; junction bases not matched to a gene: 3. Germline values: CDR1 SGHAT, CDR2 FQNNGV. The CDR3 bases are TGTGCCAGCAGCTTTAGGGGGCAAAATGAGCAGTTCTTC. It encodes CASSFRGQNEQFF.

The rearrangement uses TRBV30 and TRBJ1-6; D unresolved. This CDR3 has 15 amino acids. Germline CDR1 is GTSNPN and CDR2 is SVGIG (reference sequence). The chain's CDR3 is CAVMSVPRDNSPLHF. The CDR3 DNA reads TGTGCGGTGATGAGTGTGCCGAGGGATAATTCACCCCTCCACTTT.

The chain links TRBV5-1 to TRBJ1-3; D gene ambiguous. The V gene's germline CDR1 is SGHRS and CDR2 YFSETQ. The V end lost 4 bases, the J end lost 1 base, and 12 bases lay between the germline ends. CDR3 size: 15 residues. The CDR3: CASSALGSSGNTIYF. In DNA form, the CDR3 reads TGCGCCAGCAGCGCATTAGGGAGTTCTGGAAACACCATATATTTT.

In this sample, this clone turned up a few times. The chain links TRBV19 to TRBJ1-1; TRBD1 might be the D (6 bases). Germline V lookup: CDR1 LNHDA, CDR2 SQIVND (reference sequence). The CDR3 loop spans 14 amino acids. The germline V and J ends were trimmed by 5 bases and 1 base, with 11 bases remaining between them. This chain's CDR3 is CASSFPGQNTEAFF. CDR3 nucleotides: TGTGCCAGTAGTTTTCCGGGACAGAACACTGAAGCTTTCTTT.

A note on this clone: The same CDR3 can be traced to other DNA sequences in this sample. The J gene is TRBJ2-7, the V gene TRBV5-1; the D gene is possibly TRBD1 (6 bases). Germline CDR1 and CDR2: SGHRS and YFSETQ. The ends were cut back, 4 bases at V and 0 bases at J, with 11 bases in the middle. The CDR3 extends over 14 amino acids. This chain's CDR3 is CASSPDRSSYEQYF. The CDR3 nucleotides are TGCGCCAGCAGCCCCGACAGGAGCTCCTACGAGCAGTACTTC.

This chain links TRBV10-2 with TRBJ2-5; D gene ambiguous. CDR1 WSHSY and CDR2 SAAADI come from the germline V gene. The V end was cut by 4 bases, the J end by 5 bases, with 8 bases between. The CDR3 runs 12 residues. The CDR3 coding sequence is TGCGCCAGCAGTGCTGTTGCGGAGACCCAGTACTTC. The encoded protein is CASSAVAETQYF.

The chain combines TRBV5-4 with TRBJ2-3, with 11 bases fitting TRBD1. There are 15 residues in the CDR3. V lost 4 bases, J lost 6 bases, and 7 bases stayed unmatched. CDR1 is SGHNT, CDR2 YYREEE, per germline (reference sequence). This chain's CDR3 is CASSMDRGRFDTQYF. The CDR3 DNA sequence: TGTGCCAGCAGCATGGACAGGGGGCGCTTTGATACGCAGTATTTT.

The CDR3 DNA is TGTGCCAGCAGCCATTTCAACTCCAACTATGGCTACACCTTC. Translated, it gives CASSHFNSNYGYTF. The chain uses TRBV3-1 (or the pseudogene TRBV3-2) and TRBJ1-2; no clear D. This CDR3 comprises 14 residues. The germline CDR1 and CDR2 sequences are LGHDT and YNNKEL (reference sequence). Trimming removed 3 bases at V and 2 bases at J, with 10 bases between.

This clone came up a few times. The rearrangement joins TRBV4-2 to TRBJ1-6; TRBD1 is a possible D gene (5 bases). The CDR3 runs 15 residues. Germline-derived CDR1 and CDR2 are LGHNA and YNFKEQ. Between the trimmed V and J ends, which lost 2 bases and 8 bases, there was a span of 13 bases. The CDR3 sequence is CASSQTSLGHSPLHF. The CDR3 DNA is TGTGCCAGCAGCCAAACTTCCCTGGGGCATTCACCCCTCCACTTT.

The chain joins TRBV6-5 to TRBJ1-5, with D unclear. CDR1 is MNHEY, CDR2 SVGAGI, per germline. Trimming stripped 5 bases from V and 2 bases from J, with 10 bases between. This CDR3 has 14 amino acids. The CDR3 sequence: CASSNTVGNQPQHF. The CDR3 nucleotides read TGTGCCAGCAGTAACACAGTGGGCAATCAGCCCCAGCATTTT.

The rearrangement uses TRBV7-2 and TRBJ1-2; 7 bases line up with TRBD1. V gave up 5 bases and J gave up 1 base; unmatched junction bases: 10. Germline CDR1 reads SGHTA; CDR2 reads FQGNSA. The CDR3 spans 16 residues. The CDR3 sequence is CASSTQTGSFNYGYTF. CDR3 in DNA: TGTGCCAGCAGCACACAGACAGGGTCGTTTAACTATGGCTACACCTTC.

The chain joins TRBV11-2 to TRBJ2-5; 9 bases agree with TRBD1. CDR1 and CDR2 from the germline V gene are SGHAT and FQNNGV. Germline trimming cut 7 bases from V and 2 bases from J; bases unmatched to any gene: 8. The CDR3 spans 15 residues. The CDR3 sequence is CASTKGGQGQETQYF. For the CDR3, the DNA is TGTGCCAGCACCAAGGGGGGACAGGGTCAAGAGACCCAGTACTTC.

This clone turned up a few times. The chain carries TRBV7-9 and TRBJ2-3; D is perhaps TRBD1 (6 bases). Looked up from germline, CDR1 is SEHNR and CDR2 is FQNEAQ (reference sequence). V shed 5 bases and J shed 5 bases, with 14 bases lying between them. The CDR3 has 14 residues. The CDR3 DNA follows: TGTGCCAGCAGCCGCCCCAGGGGCGGAGATACGCAGTATTTT. This codes for CASSRPRGGDTQYF.

The chain uses TRBV2 and TRBJ1-4; the match to TRBD1 covers 10 bases. V gave up 5 bases and J gave up 7 bases; unmatched junction bases: 4. The CDR3 has 14 amino acids. CDR1 is SNHLY, CDR2 FYNNEI, per germline. The CDR3 sequence: CASSMTGGSEKLFF. CDR3 bases: TGTGCCAGCAGTATGACAGGGGGCAGTGAAAAACTGTTTTTT.

This clone turned up a few times. The gene calls are TRBV19 and TRBJ1-5; D is uncertain. From germline, CDR1 is LNHDA and CDR2 SQIVND (reference sequence). This CDR3 contains 11 residues. With 9 bases removed from V and 4 bases from J, the gap between germline ends came to 7 bases. This chain's CDR3 is CARWENQPQHF. CDR3 nucleotide sequence: TGTGCCAGGTGGGAGAATCAGCCCCAGCATTTT.

This sequence joins TRBV28 and TRBJ1-2, with TRBD1 matching 9 bases. The CDR3 length is 11 residues. V lost 7 bases and J lost 9; bases outside the gene matches: 3. Germline loops: CDR1 MDHEN, CDR2 SYDVKM. The chain's CDR3 is CASTGQGSYTF. For the CDR3, the DNA is TGTGCCAGCACGGGACAGGGAAGCTACACCTTC.

The genes are TRBV21-1 and TRBJ2-5; whether TRBD2, the table's D call, matches the DNA was not checked. TRBV21-1 is recorded as a pseudogene. The CDR3 loop spans 16 amino acids. DNA of the CDR3: TGTGCCAGCAGCAAAGTCCAAGCATCGTTGTGGGAGACCCAGTACTTC. It translates to CASSKVQASLWETQYF.

The chain has TRBV13 and TRBJ2-6; tentative D call: TRBD1 (5 bases). This CDR3 is 15 amino acids long. Germline values: CDR1 PRHDT, CDR2 FYEKMQ (reference sequence). Trimming took off 6 bases at V and 0 bases at J, with 9 bases between the two ends. CDR3 sequence (DNA): TGTGCCAGCAGACCAGGGTTCTCTGGGGCCAACGTCCTGACTTTC. It specifies CASRPGFSGANVLTF.

V and J are TRBV4-1 and TRBJ2-3, with D possibly being TRBD1 (6 bases). Trimming left V 5 bases short and J 0 bases short, with 18 bases between. The CDR3 has 17 amino acids. Germline CDR1 reads MGHRA; CDR2 reads YSYEKL. This CDR3 reads CASSFLQGPTSTDTQYF. The CDR3 DNA reads as TGCGCCAGCAGCTTCCTACAGGGACCGACTAGCACAGATACGCAGTATTTT.